Listed below are T cell receptor beta chains from one sample, sequenced in a study of shared clonotypes between healthy human individuals. Only in-frame clones appear in the TCRdb table, and some are missing; sequencing was by immunoSEQ multiplex PCR. The data hold just over 2,000,000 clones, with about 95% observed a single time. Sequencing input: naive CD8+ T cells sorted from blood. The receptors stem from a man aged 18 to 30 in good health. Each CDR3 is given with its conserved first and last residue. Each record gives: CDR3 length, D gene, clone size, V gene, J gene, CDR3 DNA, CDR3 protein. The D gene is left open where the match is weak. Only part of the rows carry a size: once, few, many, or a class if the clone is expanded.

>15|-|-|TRBV7-8|TRBJ1-5
TGTGCCAGCAGCTTTTCAGGCGCAAGCAATCAGCCCCAGCATTTT
CASSFSGASNQPQHF
>15|-|-|TRBV2|TRBJ2-7
TGTGCCAGCAGAGATCCCGACATCAGCTCCTACGAGCAGTACTTC
CASRDPDISSYEQYF
>14|TRBD1|-|TRBV5-1|TRBJ1-6
TGCGCCAGCAGCGCGACAGGGTATAATTCACCCCTCCACTTT
CASSATGYNSPLHF
>14|-|-|TRBV27|TRBJ1-1
TGTGCCAGCAGTTTTACGGGGGCTGGCACTGAAGCTTTCTTT
CASSFTGAGTEAFF
>14|TRBD2|-|TRBV7-2|TRBJ2-7
TGTGCCAGCAGCTCCCCTAGCGGGGTTTACGAGCAGTACTTC
CASSSPSGVYEQYF
>18|TRBD2|-|TRBV10-3|TRBJ2-1
TGTGCCATCAGTGGGTCTAGCGGTGATCGGATCTCCTACAATGAGCAGTTCTTC
CAISGSSGDRISYNEQFF
>13|-|-|TRBV5-1|TRBJ2-3
TGCGCCAGCAGCGAGATGGGCACAGATACGCAGTATTTT
CASSEMGTDTQYF
>13|-|-|TRBV9|TRBJ1-5
TGTGCCAGCAGCCCCTCCGGCAATCAGCCCCAGCATTTT
CASSPSGNQPQHF
>15|TRBD1|-|TRBV5-1|TRBJ2-5
TGCGCCAGCAGCCATATGGGACAGCACCAAGAGACCCAGTACTTC
CASSHMGQHQETQYF
>16|TRBD1|-|TRBV5-1|TRBJ2-1
TGCGCCAGCAGCAGGACAGGGCTCAGCTCCTACAATGAGCAGTTCTTC
CASSRTGLSSYNEQFF
>16|-|-|TRBV4-1|TRBJ1-2
TGCGCCAGCAGCCAAACGACGGCACAGGGACTGAATGGCTACACCTTC
CASSQTTAQGLNGYTF
>18|-|-|TRBV27|TRBJ1-1
TGTGCCAGCAGTCCAGAGGGTTGGGGCAGCATTTTTAACACTGAAGCTTTCTTT
CASSPEGWGSIFNTEAFF
>13|-|-|TRBV29-1|TRBJ2-1
TGCAGCGCCACCGGGACATTGGACAATGAGCAGTTCTTC
CSATGTLDNEQFF
>13|TRBD2|-|TRBV4-3|TRBJ2-7
TGCGCCAGCAGCCGGGAGGGCGGATACGAGCAGTACTTC
CASSREGGYEQYF
>14|TRBD1|-|TRBV19|TRBJ1-5
TGTGCCACTCAGCTGGACAGGGACAATCAGCCCCAGCATTTT
CATQLDRDNQPQHF
>16|TRBD2|-|TRBV7-9|TRBJ2-1
TGTGCCAGCAGGACAACCGGGACTAGCAGTAACAATGAGCAGTTCTTC
CASRTTGTSSNNEQFF
>15|-|-|TRBV7-9|TRBJ2-5
TGTGCCAGCAGCCCCCCAGCAAGATTACAAGAGACCCAGTACTTC
CASSPPARLQETQYF
>15|-|-|TRBV27|TRBJ2-1
TGTGCCAGCACCTCTATGGTATACTCCTACAATGAGCAGTTCTTC
CASTSMVYSYNEQFF
>14|-|-|TRBV7-8|TRBJ1-2
TGTGCCAGCAGCTTTACGACAGATATCTATGGCTACACCTTC
CASSFTTDIYGYTF
>16|TRBD2|-|TRBV7-9|TRBJ2-5
TGTGCCAGCAGCTTGAGAGCGGGGGGCCTCCAAGAGACCCAGTACTTC
CASSLRAGGLQETQYF
>13|-|-|TRBV5-6|TRBJ1-1
TGTGCCAGCAGCTTTGGGACAACCCCTGAAGCTTTCTTT
CASSFGTTPEAFF
>16|-|-|TRBV27|TRBJ1-2
TGTGCCAGCAGTTTTTGGGGCAGGGAAGGGAACTATGGCTACACCTTC
CASSFWGREGNYGYTF
>13|TRBD1|-|TRBV13|TRBJ2-1
TGTGCCCTCGGGACAGGGGAACACAATGAGCAGTTCTTC
CALGTGEHNEQFF
>13|-|-|TRBV10-3|TRBJ2-7
TGTGCCATCAGTGAGTCGCTGGACTACGAGCAGTACTTC
CAISESLDYEQYF
>14|-|once|TRBV2|TRBJ2-3
TGTGCCAGCAGTGATAAGGCTGGCACAGATACGCAGTATTTT
CASSDKAGTDTQYF
>15|-|-|TRBV5-1|TRBJ2-5
TGCGCCAGCAGACCAATCCGGGGATCGCAAGAGACCCAGTACTTC
CASRPIRGSQETQYF
>14|TRBD1|-|TRBV27|TRBJ1-6
TGTGCCAGCACCGAGGGACAGAATAATTCACCCCTCCACTTT
CASTEGQNNSPLHF
>12|-|-|TRBV7-9|TRBJ2-7
TGTGCCAGCAGCTTGGTCCCCTACGAGCAGTACTTC
CASSLVPYEQYF
>14|-|-|TRBV30|TRBJ1-5
TGTGCCTGGAGTGGGTCAGGGGTCTATCAGCCCCAGCATTTT
CAWSGSGVYQPQHF
>16|-|-|TRBV5-1|TRBJ2-1
TGCGCCAGCAGCTACCGACAGGCTAGCTCCTACAATGAGCAGTTCTTC
CASSYRQASSYNEQFF
>16|-|-|TRBV27|TRBJ2-7
TGTGCCAGCAGTCCCTCCCAGGGACACTACTCCTACGAGCAGTACTTC
CASSPSQGHYSYEQYF
>15|-|-|TRBV9|TRBJ1-2
TGTGCCAGCAGCGTAGTCGTTGGGGGCGGCTATGGCTACACCTTC
CASSVVVGGGYGYTF
>15|TRBD2|-|TRBV6-5|TRBJ2-7
TGTGCCAGCAGTTACTCGTCTAGCGGGACATACGAGCAGTACTTC
CASSYSSSGTYEQYF
>16|TRBD2|-|TRBV28|TRBJ2-7
TGTGCCAGCAGTCCGGGACTAGCGGGAGGCTCCTACGAGCAGTACTTC
CASSPGLAGGSYEQYF
>13|-|-|TRBV11-2|TRBJ2-2
TGTGCCAGCAGCCCTGGGGTGCCCGGGGAGCTGTTTTTT
CASSPGVPGELFF
>17|TRBD2|-|TRBV28|TRBJ2-7
TGTGCCAGCAGTTCCCGAACCCTAGCGGCACCTTCCTACGAGCAGTACTTC
CASSSRTLAAPSYEQYF
>15|-|-|TRBV11-2|TRBJ2-5
TGTGCCAGCAGCTTAGGTTCGGTGGGTAGGGAGACCCAGTACTTC
CASSLGSVGRETQYF
>14|-|-|TRBV10-2|TRBJ2-2
TGCGCCAGCAGTGATGCCCTAAACACCGGGGAGCTGTTTTTT
CASSDALNTGELFF
>14|TRBD1|-|TRBV10-2|TRBJ1-5
TGCGCCAGCTCAGGGGGCGGCGGCAATCAGCCCCAGCATTTT
CASSGGGGNQPQHF
>14|TRBD1|-|TRBV6-5|TRBJ1-2
TGTGCCAGCAGTTCTACAGGGGAATACTATGGCTACACCTTC
CASSSTGEYYGYTF
>17|-|-|TRBV27|TRBJ2-7
TGTGCCAGCAGTTTATCGGGGCCCTTACAGGGCGTCTACGAGCAGTACTTC
CASSLSGPLQGVYEQYF
>15|-|-|TRBV28|TRBJ1-3
TGTGCCAGCAGTCCCAGGGCCAGTTCTGGAAACACCATATATTTT
CASSPRASSGNTIYF
>15|TRBD1|-|TRBV11-2|TRBJ2-7
TGTGCCAGCAGCTTAGAGGCAGGGGGCTTCTACGAGCAGTACTTC
CASSLEAGGFYEQYF
>16|-|-|TRBV7-9|TRBJ2-5
TGTGCCAGCAGCCTATCAACGGGGGCGTGGGAAGAGACCCAGTACTTC
CASSLSTGAWEETQYF
>13|-|-|TRBV7-9|TRBJ2-3
TGTGCCAGCAGCTTAGTAAGCGGGGATACGCAGTATTTT
CASSLVSGDTQYF
>13|-|-|TRBV19|TRBJ1-1
TGTGCCAGTACCCCGGGAGCGCAGATTGAAGCTTTCTTT
CASTPGAQIEAFF
>14|TRBD2|once|TRBV5-1|TRBJ2-7
TGCGCCAGCAGCTTGGCCGGGGGGACTGGCGAGCAGTACTTC
CASSLAGGTGEQYF
>10|-|-|TRBV10-3|TRBJ2-1
TGTGCCATCGGATACCATGAGCAGTTCTTC
CAIGYHEQFF
>16|TRBD1|-|TRBV2|TRBJ2-5
TGTGCCAGCAGTGAGACAGGGGTGAGAGCCCAAGAGACCCAGTACTTC
CASSETGVRAQETQYF
>16|TRBD1|-|TRBV6-1|TRBJ1-2
TGTGCCAGCAGTGAACCGGGACAGATGATTAACTATGGCTACACCTTC
CASSEPGQMINYGYTF
>14|-|-|TRBV30|TRBJ2-1
TGTGCCTGGAGTGGAGTAGTGAACTACAATGAGCAGTTCTTC
CAWSGVVNYNEQFF
>10|-|-|TRBV7-3|TRBJ1-4
TGTGCCGGCGACCTTGCGATGCGTTTTTTT
CAGDLAMRFF